The present entry profiles one TCR beta chain with its context. Per the study methods: Reference gene primers were amplified, and this amplification served to estimate nucleated cell counts. Assay: immunoSEQ multiplex PCR; the TCRdb copy retains only in-frame clones and omits some. The V and J calls and clone size were taken over from that table, and D and trimming were inferred from the DNA. The sample lists about 420,000 clones, 80% to 90% occurring once. The CDR3 totals 14 residues. V lost 6 bases and J lost 1, with 11 bases in between. CDR1 and CDR2 (germline): LGHDT, YNNKEL (reference sequence). This entry belongs to a study of blood T cell repertoires in COVID-19.

Sample: peripheral blood. The V call is TRBV3-1 (or the pseudogene TRBV3-2), the J call TRBJ2-3, with D tentatively TRBD2 (5 bases). The TCR comes from a young man with COVID-19, enrolled during active disease. CDR3 coding DNA: TGTGCCAGCAGACATCGAGCGGGCACAGATACGCAGTATTTT. Translating gives CASRHRAGTDTQYF.